This T cell receptor beta chain stems from a study of CXCR3-negative and CXCR3-positive naive CD8 T cells. Whole-study context: The dataset comprises about 135 million TRB reads in total, with about 1.5 +/- 0.3 million reads per library. General study results and limits: Against CXCR3-negative naive cells, CXCR3-positive naive cells showed more hydrophobic TRB CDR3s. With respect to TRBV-TRBJ usage, naive CXCR3-negative and CXCR3-positive cells were similar; memory differed. Fresh PBMCs served for most assays, and CXCR3 expression fell partially after cryopreservation.

Comments on this clonotype: The target antigen is unknown.

The sorter processed each CD8+ T cell subset in triplicate at hundreds of thousands of cells apiece. The V gene's germline CDR1 is SQVTM and CDR2 ANQGSEA. The CDR3 has 12 amino acids. UMI labels and 5' RACE were used to prepare the TRB cDNA libraries. TCRdb re-called the 5' RACE reads and catalogs CDR3 proteins one per entry, DNA excluded. The listing contains some 110,000 distinct CDR3 sequences. The chain has TRBV29-1 and TRBJ2-7; no DNA is available, so the TRBD1 call from TCRdb remains unchecked. The sequenced material came from naive CXCR3+ CD8+ T cells from blood. Subset specified: CD45RO-CCR7+CD27+CD95- naive CD8+ T cells expressing CXCR3 (TNR3+). The TCR sequence derives from a human donor in good health. Some clones in this sample may be carry-over from other donors' samples. CDR3 region: CSVLQTDYEQYF.